These T cell receptor beta chains were read from a single sample in a study of blood T cell repertoires in COVID-19. The assay was immunoSEQ multiplex PCR, and TCRdb's table has in-frame clones only and misses some. In the table there are about 180,000 clones, nearly 80% of which are singletons. The sample consisted of peripheral blood. The receptors shown here come from a woman aged 70-85 years with acute or convalescent COVID-19. Each CDR3 is given with its conserved first and last residue. Each record gives: V gene, CDR3 length, J gene, CDR3 protein.

>TRBV9|14|TRBJ2-3
CASSPRLATDTQYF
>TRBV5-1|15|TRBJ2-7
CASSLEGLASYEQYF
>TRBV15|16|TRBJ1-4
CATSSQMTTTNEKLFF
>TRBV2|15|TRBJ2-7
CASNPPSGQGSHQYF
>TRBV12-5|12|TRBJ2-3
CASELNTDTQYF
>TRBV6-5|15|TRBJ1-4
CASSDNGGAGEKLFF
>TRBV27|15|TRBJ1-4
CASSSQGATNEKLFF
>TRBV7-3|15|TRBJ2-1
CASSYDSGSYNEQFF
>TRBV4-2|13|TRBJ2-7
CASSRQISYEQYF
>TRBV3-1/TRBV3-2|16|TRBJ1-1
CASRDLSTGKNTEAFF
>TRBV29-1|15|TRBJ1-3
CSVGDRGPSGNTIYF
>TRBV5-4|15|TRBJ2-5
CASSPSPTGGETQYF
>TRBV27|16|TRBJ2-1
CASSSRGSPSYNEQFF
>TRBV2|14|TRBJ2-3
CASSPGLAADTQYF
>TRBV13|16|TRBJ2-3
CASSAGLGPLRDTQYF
>TRBV30|12|TRBJ2-1
CAWSPTSYEQFF
>TRBV2|17|TRBJ1-2
CASSEYGIGQAGGGYTF
>TRBV4-2|16|TRBJ2-3
CASSRIASTSTDTQYF
>TRBV5-1|16|TRBJ2-5
CASSRGGTGDGETQYF
>TRBV19|15|TRBJ2-7
CASSPRTGDPYEQYF
>TRBV11-2|17|TRBJ1-3
CASRGNRGRWAGNTIYF
>TRBV5-8|15|TRBJ1-1
CASRFRGNTNTEAFF
>TRBV7-9|15|TRBJ2-2
CASSLQGTNTGELFF
>TRBV30|14|TRBJ1-1
CAWRQGLRRTEAFF
>TRBV7-9|16|TRBJ1-1
CASRSRQGDANTEAFF
>TRBV19|15|TRBJ2-7
CASSMAQGEPYEQYF
>TRBV7-2|13|TRBJ1-2
CASSLGVSNGYTF
>TRBV2|14|TRBJ2-2
CASSLDSGVGELFF
>TRBV6-1|16|TRBJ2-7
CASSETRTVPSYEQYF
>TRBV29-1|11|TRBJ2-7
CSGGLAYEQYF
>TRBV30|13|TRBJ1-2
CAWSTTGSVGYTF
>TRBV3-1/TRBV3-2|14|TRBJ1-3
CASSHRRAGNTIYF
>TRBV19|13|TRBJ1-4
CASRTATNEKLFF
>TRBV24-1|16|TRBJ2-3
CATSDFSAKSTDTQYF
>TRBV20-1|11|TRBJ2-2
CSARAYGELFF
>TRBV19|12|TRBJ1-5
CASSIRGQPQHF
>TRBV6-6|13|TRBJ2-5
CATGSGGLETQYF
>TRBV24-1|16|TRBJ2-5
CATSDAGTGGAETQYF
>TRBV6-2/TRBV6-3|15|TRBJ1-5
CASSRQGDSNQPQHF
>TRBV3-1/TRBV3-2|13|TRBJ2-5
CASSSTGRETQYF
>TRBV5-1|16|TRBJ2-1
CASSLVLAGTYNEQFF
>TRBV28|13|TRBJ1-2
CASSLPANYGYTF
>TRBV4-2|18|TRBJ2-5
CASSQDSPSGGSSQTQYF
>TRBV7-2|15|TRBJ2-7
CASSLVAGGPYEQYF
>TRBV10-1|14|TRBJ1-3
CASSGLGSGNTIYF
>TRBV3-1/TRBV3-2|17|TRBJ1-6
CASSQENSQGGSSPLHF
>TRBV2|14|TRBJ2-1
CASRPGRTNNEQFF
>TRBV10-2|16|TRBJ2-7
CASSELAGGQTYEQYF
>TRBV7-2|15|TRBJ1-4
CASSYVQGGLVELFF